Listed here are 8 T cell receptor beta chains from one sample, sequenced in a study of T cell responses to AZD1222 COVID-19 vaccine. Assay: immunoSEQ multiplex PCR; the TCRdb copy retains only in-frame clones and omits some. The sample carries fewer than 85,000 clones, about 90% recorded once. This specimen was peripheral blood, taken on day 0 of MenACWY control vaccination. The receptor source for this set is an adult in good health.

The chain joins TRBV4-3 to TRBJ2-7; D is unclear. The CDR3 extends over 13 amino acids. From germline, CDR1 is LGHNA and CDR2 YSLEER. V lost 0 bases and J lost 3, with 6 bases in between. CDR3 nucleotides: TGCGCCAGCAGCCAAGATTTCAGCTACGAGCAGTACTTC. It translates to CASSQDFSYEQYF.

This clone was recorded once. V is TRBV5-4 and J is TRBJ1-6, with unresolved D. Per the germline V gene, CDR1 is SGHNT and CDR2 is YYREEE (reference sequence). The CDR3 covers 14 residues. Trimming removed 4 bases at V and 5 bases at J, with 10 bases between. CDR3 sequence (DNA): TGTGCCAGCAGCCCCGCGCCTCATAATTCACCCCTCCACTTT. Translation gives CASSPAPHNSPLHF.

The chain couples TRBV18 to TRBJ2-1, with D perhaps TRBD1 (5 bases). The CDR3 sequence is 14 residues long. V was trimmed by 7 bases and J by 7 bases, leaving 17 bases between them. Germline V gene sequence: CDR1 KGHSH, CDR2 LQKENI. The CDR3 spells CASFSRQGGNEQFF. For the CDR3, the DNA is TGTGCCAGCTTCTCAAGGCAGGGTGGAAATGAGCAGTTCTTC.

The chain recombines TRBV12-3 or TRBV12-4 with TRBJ1-2, with TRBD1 matching over 7 bases. Trimming cost V 6 bases and J 6 bases; bases outside gene matches: 7. CDR3 length: 13 residues. CDR3 nucleotide sequence: TGTGCCAGCAGCCAACAGCAGGGGGATGGCTACACCTTC. It encodes CASSQQQGDGYTF.

The chain couples TRBV19 to TRBJ1-1; possible D gene TRBD1, 5 bases. The CDR3 is 15 residues long. V shed 3 bases and J shed 1 base, with 12 bases lying between them. CDR1 is LNHDA, CDR2 SQIVND, per germline (reference sequence). CDR3 DNA sequence: TGTGCCAGTAGTATTAGGGGAGGGAGGAACACTGAAGCTTTCTTT. The encoded protein is CASSIRGGRNTEAFF.

The V and J genes are TRBV7-2 and TRBJ1-4; 8 bases line up with TRBD1. The V and J ends lost 5 bases and 8 bases, in that order; junction bases with no gene match: 7. Germline CDR1 and CDR2: SGHTA and FQGNSA. This CDR3 spans 14 amino acids. The DNA for the CDR3 is TGTGCCAGCAGCCTTGGACAGGGAGGGGAAAAACTGTTTTTT. Its protein is CASSLGQGGEKLFF. The whole variable domain, filled in from reference TRBV7-2 and TRBJ1-4, reads GAGVSQSPSNKVTEKGKDVELRCDPISGHTALYWYRQSLGQGLEFLIYFQGNSAPDKSGLPSDRFSAERTGGSVSTLTIQRTQQEDSAVYLCASSLGQGGEKLFFGSGTQLSVL.

The rearrangement joins TRBV21-1 to TRBJ1-1; the listed D gene, TRBD1, was not tested against the DNA. TRBV21-1 has pseudogene status. This CDR3 has 14 residues. The DNA for the CDR3 is TGTGCCAGCAGCAAAGCCAGGGGGCGGACTGAAGCTTTCTTT. Translation gives CASSKARGRTEAFF.

V usage is TRBV7-2 and J usage is TRBJ1-1; TRBD1 aligns across 9 bases. After removal of 3 bases from V and 5 bases from J, the junction contained 4 bases not matched to a gene. This CDR3 contains 14 residues. CDR1 and CDR2 from the germline V gene are SGHTA and FQGNSA. CDR3 amino acids: CASSFRQGVTEAFF. CDR3 DNA: TGTGCCAGCAGCTTTAGACAGGGGGTGACTGAAGCTTTCTTT.